This TCR beta chain comes out of a study of cytomegalovirus exposure and HLA in healthy donors (dated by TCRdb to about 2017). In the study overall: According to an earlier analysis of a few hundred of the donors, about 179 million T cells yielded 120 million or so unique TCR beta sequences and approximately 300 Gb of sequence data. About 320 gigabases of sequencing data and tens of millions of unique TCR sequences were included in an early release covering around 600 HLA-typed donors. The genetic ancestry cluster associated with self-reported Caucasian donors included 81% of the roughly 410 genotyped donors. The aim of the study was to test whether cataloging public T cell receptors could identify signatures of past pathogen exposure. The T cell repertoires of 666 subjects were profiled by immunosequencing and related to cytomegalovirus serostatus. A separate validation cohort of roughly 130 different subjects was used in addition to the 666-subject first cohort. High-throughput TCR immunosequencing, statistical association of individual TCRs with disease status, and machine learning were combined to predict cytomegalovirus infection status. In a later analysis, previously published TCR beta repertoires from several hundred donors were re-analyzed and high-resolution HLA genotyping was added so that TCR occurrence patterns could be studied. The later analysis used no new phenotypic data to find candidate immune exposures, relying instead on TCR beta sequences and their occurrence across donors. An earlier analysis of about 620 of the donors applied high-throughput TCR beta sequencing to assess whether each TCR beta V gene segment acted as functional or pseudogenic. Donor age, sex, ethnicity and CMV serostatus were compiled together with the repertoire data. Genome-wide SNP genotypes for about 55% of the 666 donors were used in a later genetic analysis, which treated that subset as a discovery cohort. Every discovery cohort repertoire had been produced on one sequencing platform. HLA typing included class I and class II loci at four-digit resolution. The number of donors typed differed by locus, with roughly 620-630 for A, B, C, DRB1 and DQB1, over 500 for DQA1, 600 to 610 for DPA1, and some 470 for DPB1. Roughly 5 DR-DQ haplotypes were handled as single units for association and clustering, since linkage in the cohort was strong. Among over 350 genotyped donors of the cohort, an average of roughly 240,000 unique TCR beta nucleotide sequences were sequenced per donor, roughly 20% of them non-productive.

The cohort was made up of roughly 670 healthy bone marrow donors. All cohort members were sampled while nominally healthy, although unrecorded immune exposures were likely present. The donor tested CMV seronegative, placing the donor among the 350 or so seronegative members of the cohort. Every donor gave a peripheral blood sample, and the peripheral blood mononuclear cells from that sample were used for TCR beta sequencing. The Qiagen DNeasy Blood Extraction Kit was used to extract genomic DNA from the blood cell samples. Trimming at the junction amounts to 5 bases on V and 0 bases on J, and the germline ends lie 13 bases apart. According to the germline V gene (reference sequence), CDR1 reads GTSNPN and CDR2 reads SVGIG. The CDR3 starts with the cysteine, ends with the phenylalanine, and has 14 residues. The sequence is cut down to CDR3 DNA, 42 bases in frame from base 1. Study-level results and caveats: Cytomegalovirus status was reported to be diagnosed by the classifier with high specificity and sensitivity in both the original and validation cohorts. Because counts were too low, roughly 18 rarely observed V segments, including chromosome 9 orphons, were left out of the earlier analysis of 587 of the donors. A few of the identified cytomegalovirus-associated TCR beta chains were confirmed in vitro to be specific for cytomegalovirus antigens. For the cohort, immune exposure information was limited to CMV serostatus. Roughly uniform sequencing depth across donors was assumed in presence/absence analyses, although this assumption may not hold. A later analysis reported that several top co-occurrence clusters appeared linked to parvovirus B19, influenza, CMV and Epstein-Barr virus. Because HLA typing was unavailable for some donors at each locus, only the typed subset was used in association tests. The authors suggested that the approach could potentially be extended to other disease states and immunological phenotypes. In this cohort, only TCR beta chains were sequenced, and detectable features were limited by the absence of alpha or paired-chain data. In a later analysis, the rate of TCR association differed among HLA loci, with DRB1 alleles having the most associated TCRs and HLA-C alleles having the fewest. Compared with the 666-donor mean, donors in an Asian-associated ancestry cluster had fewer N-insertions in productive TCRs, according to a later genetic analysis. In an earlier analysis of under 600 of the donors, most TCR beta V segments were observed in productive rearrangements about 87% or about 30% of the time, broadly matching IMGT annotations. The study gave a list of more than 150 TCR beta chains associated with cytomegalovirus. A later analysis found that most CMV-associated TCR beta chains appeared HLA-restricted, with HLA associations seemingly driven largely by CMV exposure. A later analysis associated about 17,000 TCR beta sequences with specific HLA alleles at a false discovery rate of 0.05. Across donors, most TCR sequences were observed very rarely, whereas some public TCRs were present in many individuals. Correlated functional status among segregating V segments might be attributable to linkage disequilibrium, but an unknown experimental factor could not be ruled out. Strong co-occurrence of HLA alleles, especially DR and DQ, made assigning TCR associations to individual alleles difficult. A group of highly shared sequence variants was considered likely to be a technical artifact of the sequencing pipeline. A further reported finding was that TCR beta sequences accurately predicted the HLA-A and HLA-B alleles for most subjects in the first cohort. A later genetic analysis associated a missense DCLRE1C variant with V-gene and J-gene trimming of TCR beta chains, and an independent cohort replicated the association. In a later analysis, HLA-associated TCR beta chains were found to be more clonally expanded and to have lower generation probabilities than equally common non-associated chains. The 87-base-pair reads could not distinguish some IMGT-functional V segments, including TRBV6-2 and TRBV6-3, so those segments were excluded.

This clone was seen a handful of times. Its antigen has not been determined. No base quality information exists; no much larger clone differs at one position. Libraries came from the immunoSEQ multiplex PCR assay. For the multiplex PCR, a mixture combining 60 forward primers for TCR Vbeta segments and 13 reverse primers for TCR Jbeta segments was used. Amplification of the CDR3 region of rearranged TCR beta genes was performed with a multiplex PCR assay on genomic DNA. Amplified TCR beta libraries were sequenced as 87-base-pair reads on the Illumina HiSeq System. Processing in the source paper ran as follows. A later analysis counted tens of millions of unique TCR beta chains across the 550 to 700 repertoires, and approximately 11 million of these chains were shared by at least two donors. A nearest-neighbor algorithm error-corrected the raw reads and collapsed the reads into unique sequences, merging closely related sequences to remove PCR and sequencing errors. To assign V, D and J gene segments, CDR3 sequences were aligned to IMGT reference sequences. For a sequence to be retained, a match of at least six nucleotides was required to both a V gene segment and a J gene segment. A rearrangement was called productive if the CDR3 had no stop codons and remained in frame with V and J, and every other rearrangement was called non-productive. CDR3 was defined according to IMGT convention as the region running from the second conserved V-encoded cysteine to the conserved J-encoded phenylalanine. In an earlier analysis of 587 of the donors, sequences lacking an unambiguous match to a single V gene segment were excluded. In an earlier analysis of some 590 of the donors, a V segment was called functional when productive rearrangements were above 56.7%, and segregating when the standard deviation between donors exceeded 5%. A statistical classification framework was built for diagnosing cytomegalovirus status from the catalog of TCR beta chain sequences. In a later analysis, TCR nucleotide sequences were compared against IMGT/GENE-DB human TR gene sequences so that V and J genes could be assigned. In a later analysis, CDR3 sequences and most-parsimonious VDJ recombination scenarios were assigned using the TCRdist pipeline. In a later analysis, each TCR beta chain was defined by its CDR3 amino acid sequence together with its V-gene family, and reads without a unique V-gene family were excluded. In a later analysis, 500 to 700 highly shared, low-generation-probability nucleotide sequences were removed to address suspected cross-contamination and a sequencing artifact. In a later analysis, a clonal expansion index for each public chain was calculated from normalized within-repertoire ranks of inferred template counts. In a later analysis, generation probabilities were computed with a VDJ recombination model fitted to out-of-frame rearrangements, and the resulting probabilities were checked against IGoR. In a later analysis, TCR-TCR, TCR-HLA and TCR-CMV co-occurrence was scored with hypergeometric tests, and a repertoire-size bias correction was applied to TCR pairs. False discovery rates were estimated in a later analysis by permuting HLA or CMV assignments 20 times. A later analysis grouped co-occurring TCRs with DBSCAN, adding TCRdist sequence similarity when clustering within HLA-allele-positive subsets. Repertoires with fewer than 30,000 or more than 120,000 public chains were left out of co-occurrence clustering, as were five repertoires with anomalous nucleotide sharing. Here the immuneACCESS table is served through TCRdb, limited to in-frame sequences with V and J called. Missing clones are a known gap in these copies; in checked studies unresolved V genes cover under half, and the rest lacks a known reason. D and trimming come from the DNA, and the V and J calls and clone size come from that table. This sample is represented by about 230,000 clones; about three quarters of them were singletons. The leading ten clones occupy approximately 0.49% of the sample.

The source is a boy younger than 18 in good health and CMV-seronegative. Sequencing was done on a sample of PBMCs. The rearranged chain carries TRBV30 and TRBJ1-2; the D gene is perhaps TRBD1, from 5 matching bases. The nucleotides are TGTGCCTGGGTTGGGGGGGATTCTAACTATGGCTACACCTTC. It translates as CAWVGGDSNYGYTF.